Detailed here is one TCR beta chain. Its antigen is unidentified. One end of the junction is discordant with germline, which a read error may explain. All donors came from Russia, were Caucasian and healthy, and spanned ages 6 to 90. For the second PCR, which ran for roughly 7 to 11 cycles, a sample-barcoded 5' primer and a J-beta primer mix were used. All samples gave at least 2.5 million CDR3-containing paired-end reads. TCRdb processed the 5' RACE reads anew with MiXCR; each CDR3 protein has one entry. The table lists around 2 million distinct CDR3 sequences, more than 35% of them singletons, with roughly 23% in the top ten. Looked up from germline, CDR1 is DFQATT and CDR2 is SNEGSKA (reference sequence). This CDR3 has 13 residues. The data belong to a study of blood T cells in healthy people across ages. Study-wide results and limits: Relative to aged donors, long-lived donors carried more naive CD4+ cells and displayed higher diversity.

The sample comprised blood. The chain has TRBV20-1 and TRBJ1-2, with D possibly matching TRBD1 (6 bases). This clonotype originated in a human donor in good health. CDR3 residues: CGATRTANYGYTF. CDR3 sequence (DNA): TGCGGTGCTACGCGGACAGCTAACTATGGCTACACCTTC.